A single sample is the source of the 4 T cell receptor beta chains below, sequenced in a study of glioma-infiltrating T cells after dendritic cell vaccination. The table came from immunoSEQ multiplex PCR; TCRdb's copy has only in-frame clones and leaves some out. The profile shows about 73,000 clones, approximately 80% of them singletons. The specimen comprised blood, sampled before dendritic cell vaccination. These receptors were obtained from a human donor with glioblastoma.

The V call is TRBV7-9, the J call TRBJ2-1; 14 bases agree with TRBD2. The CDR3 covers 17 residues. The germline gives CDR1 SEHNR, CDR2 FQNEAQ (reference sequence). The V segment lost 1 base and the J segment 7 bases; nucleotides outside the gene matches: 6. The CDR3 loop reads CASSLGTSGRSRNEQFF. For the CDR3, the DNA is TGTGCCAGCAGCTTAGGGACTAGCGGGAGGTCAAGGAATGAGCAGTTCTTC.

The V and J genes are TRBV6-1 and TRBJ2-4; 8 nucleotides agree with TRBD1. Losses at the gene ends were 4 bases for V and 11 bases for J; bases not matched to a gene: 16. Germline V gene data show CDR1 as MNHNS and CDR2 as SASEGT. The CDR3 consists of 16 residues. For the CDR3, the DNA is TGTGCCAGCAGTGCCGATATGGGACAGGTTGGGGGTTTTCAGTACTTC. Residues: CASSADMGQVGGFQYF.

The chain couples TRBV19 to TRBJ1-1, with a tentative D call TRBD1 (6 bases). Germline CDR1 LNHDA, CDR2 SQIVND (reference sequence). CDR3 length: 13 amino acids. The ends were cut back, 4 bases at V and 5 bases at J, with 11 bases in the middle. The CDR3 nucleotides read TGTGCCAGTAGTAAGTCGACAGGTACTGAAGCTTTCTTT. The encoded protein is CASSKSTGTEAFF.

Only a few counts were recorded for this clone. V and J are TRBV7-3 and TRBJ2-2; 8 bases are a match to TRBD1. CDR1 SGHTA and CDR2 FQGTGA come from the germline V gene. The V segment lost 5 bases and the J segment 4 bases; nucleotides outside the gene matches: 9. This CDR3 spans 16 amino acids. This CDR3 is CASSQRTGGATGELFF. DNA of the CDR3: TGTGCCAGCAGCCAACGTACAGGGGGAGCCACCGGGGAGCTGTTTTTT. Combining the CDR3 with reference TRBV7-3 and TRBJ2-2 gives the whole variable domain GAGVSQTPSNKVTEKGKYVELRCDPISGHTALYWYRQSLGQGPEFLIYFQGTGAADDSGLPNDRFFAVRPEGSVSTLKIQRTERGDSAVYLCASSQRTGGATGELFFGEGSRLTVL.